The 22 T cell receptor beta chains below come from one sample, sequenced in a study of blood T cells in healthy people across ages. A second roughly 6 to 12 cycle PCR used barcoded and J-beta primers. TCRdb processed the 5' RACE reads anew with MiXCR; each CDR3 protein has one entry. The table shows approximately 670,000 distinct CDR3 sequences, with around 38% occurring only once. The sequencing sample was made of blood. The receptor set was obtained from a man older than 75 in good health.

This sequence joins TRBV6-2 or TRBV6-3 and TRBJ1-2, with D possibly being TRBD1 (5 bases). The CDR3 contains 17 residues. The germline CDR1 and CDR2 sequences are MNHEY and SVGEGT. The germline V and J ends were trimmed by 5 bases and 2 bases, with 21 bases remaining between them. The CDR3: CASSTFTSGRPNYGYTF. For the CDR3, the DNA is TGTGCCAGCAGTACTTTTACATCGGGACGGCCGAACTATGGCTACACCTTC.

CDR3 DNA sequence: TGCAGTGCTAGCGGGGAGGGGACTAGACAGTACCAAGAGACCCAGTACTTC. Amino acids: CSASGEGTRQYQETQYF. This sequence joins TRBV20-1 and TRBJ2-5; 8 bases line up with TRBD2. J was trimmed by 0 bases and V by 3 bases; bases with no gene match: 12. The germline V gene has CDR1 DFQATT and CDR2 SNEGSKA (reference sequence). This CDR3 region has 17 residues.

Only a few counts were recorded for this clonotype. This chain joins TRBV6-4 and TRBJ2-1, with 11 nucleotides matching TRBD2. The length of the CDR3 is 14 residues. V shed 4 bases, J shed 9 bases, and the junction held 5 bases outside the gene matches. Per the germline V gene, CDR1 is MRHNA and CDR2 is SNTAGT. This chain's CDR3 is CASSVTSGGGEQFF. The CDR3, as DNA: TGTGCCAGCAGTGTTACTAGCGGGGGTGGTGAGCAGTTCTTC.

V and J are TRBV7-6 and TRBJ1-2; maybe TRBD1 (5 bases). Germline V lookup: CDR1 SGHVS, CDR2 FNYEAQ. V gave up 4 bases and J gave up 4 bases, with 19 bases separating them. This CDR3 has 16 residues. CDR3 region: CASSSQGQGLSYGYTF. The CDR3 bases are TGTGCCAGCAGCTCCCAGGGCCAGGGATTGAGCTATGGCTACACCTTC.

This chain links TRBV7-2 with TRBJ2-1; D is possibly TRBD2 (6 bases). The CDR3 is 16 amino acids. The V gene lost 5 bases and the J gene lost 2 bases, with 16 bases spanning the gap. The germline gives CDR1 SGHTA, CDR2 FQGNSA. CDR3 region: CASSPGTAPAYNEQFF. CDR3 in DNA: TGTGCCAGCAGCCCCGGGACTGCCCCCGCCTACAATGAGCAGTTCTTC.

In its sample, this clonotype was seen a few times. The genes are TRBV2 and TRBJ2-7; 7 nucleotides line up with TRBD1. V was clipped by 5 bases and J by 5 bases; unmatched bases: 6. Per germline, CDR1 SNHLY and CDR2 FYNNEI. This CDR3 has 13 residues. DNA for the CDR3: TGTGCCAGCAGTCGGCGACAGGGCAACGAGCAGTACTTC. Residues: CASSRRQGNEQYF.

The chain combines TRBV9 with TRBJ2-3, with D tentatively TRBD2 (7 bases). CDR3 length equals 15 residues. Germline V gene sequence: CDR1 SGDLS, CDR2 YYNGEE. V gave up 0 bases and J gave up 2 bases, with 10 bases separating them. The DNA of the CDR3 is TGTGCCAGCAGCGTAGCGGGGGGCCTCACAGATACGCAGTATTTT. The encoded protein is CASSVAGGLTDTQYF.

The sample holds a few counts of this clonotype. The V gene is TRBV27, the J gene TRBJ1-1; the D is unclear. With 9 bases removed from V and 8 bases from J, the gap between germline ends came to 13 bases. The CDR3 length is 11 residues. CDR1 is MNHEY, CDR2 SMNVEV, per germline (reference sequence). The CDR3 DNA reads as TGTGCCAGTGTTGGGGTCGACGAAGCTTTCTTT. Amino acids: CASVGVDEAFF.

This clonotype was observed a single time. The V gene is TRBV5-5, the J gene TRBJ2-1; D assignment may be TRBD1 or TRBD2 (7 bases each). CDR1 and CDR2 (germline): SGHKS, YYEKEE (reference sequence). V lost 3 bases, J lost 4 bases, and 14 bases lay in between. CDR3 length: 15 residues. The CDR3 loop reads CASSWEGARYNEQFF. The CDR3 DNA follows: TGTGCCAGCAGCTGGGAGGGGGCCAGGTACAATGAGCAGTTCTTC.

This clonotype was counted a few times. The rearrangement uses TRBV29-1 and TRBJ1-4; D perhaps matches TRBD1 (6 bases). The CDR3 has 13 amino acids. Germline values: CDR1 SQVTM, CDR2 ANQGSEA. Written as DNA, the CDR3 is TGCAGTGCCGGGGGCAGGGGTTATGAAAAACTGTTTTTT. Translating it yields CSAGGRGYEKLFF.

V and J are TRBV18 and TRBJ2-3; D remains ambiguous. The CDR3 spans 14 residues. The V end was cut by 2 bases, the J end by 2 bases, with 8 bases between. The germline CDR1 and CDR2 sequences are KGHSH and LQKENI. The DNA of the CDR3 is TGTGCCAGCTCACCAGCCAGTTACACAGATACGCAGTATTTT. It is translated as CASSPASYTDTQYF. Full variable domain (missing parts from reference TRBV18 and TRBJ2-3): NAGVMQNPRHLVRRRGQEARLRCSPMKGHSHVYWYRQLPEEGLKFMVYLQKENIIDESGMPKERFSAEFPKEGPSILRIQQVVRGDSAAYFCASSPASYTDTQYFGPGTRLTVL.

This clonotype has more than one count but fewer than ten. This rearrangement joins TRBV4-2 to TRBJ2-2; D might be TRBD2 (7 bases). Trimming pared 3 bases from V and 1 base from J, leaving 15 bases between. The CDR3 spans 17 residues. The germline gives CDR1 LGHNA, CDR2 YNFKEQ. The CDR3 loop is CASSHPSGGLNTGELFF. CDR3 sequence (DNA): TGTGCCAGCAGCCACCCCTCGGGGGGCCTGAACACCGGGGAGCTGTTTTTT.

This rearrangement joins TRBV4-2 to TRBJ2-5; 10 bases map to TRBD2. V dropped 0 bases and J dropped 2; count of bases not matched to a gene: 3. There are 16 residues in the CDR3. Germline loops: CDR1 LGHNA, CDR2 YNFKEQ. This CDR3 reads CASSQDPAGGQETQYF. The CDR3 DNA sequence: TGTGCCAGCAGCCAAGATCCAGCGGGGGGGCAAGAGACCCAGTACTTC.

This chain connects TRBV9 to TRBJ2-7; 8 bases line up with TRBD2. Germline assignment: CDR1 SGDLS and CDR2 YYNGEE. V was pared by 3 bases and J by 0 bases, with 8 bases of the junction left unmatched. CDR3 length equals 16 residues. CDR3 loop: CASSARAGALSYEQYF. Here the CDR3 DNA reads TGTGCCAGCAGCGCCCGAGCGGGAGCGCTCTCCTACGAGCAGTACTTC.

V is TRBV11-2 and J is TRBJ2-3; the match to TRBD2 covers 11 bases. The CDR3 covers 16 residues. With V trimmed by 5 bases and J by 0 bases, 4 bases remained unmatched. Germline assignment: CDR1 SGHAT and CDR2 FQNNGV. In DNA form, the CDR3 reads TGTGCCAGCAGCCTTAGCGGGGGGGCCAGCACAGATACGCAGTATTTT. Protein: CASSLSGGASTDTQYF.

The chain couples TRBV7-9 to TRBJ2-2, with D tentatively TRBD1 (5 bases). Germline lookup yields CDR1 SEHNR and CDR2 FQNEAQ (reference sequence). V was shortened by 5 bases and J by 4 bases, with 8 bases between the two germline ends. The CDR3 runs 13 residues. CDR3 amino acids: CASSLTVTGELFF. The CDR3 DNA follows: TGTGCCAGCAGCCTGACAGTCACCGGGGAGCTGTTTTTT.

The V and J genes are TRBV20-1 and TRBJ1-1; 9 nucleotides agree with TRBD1. Trimming took 5 bases from V and 12 from J; bases not matched to a gene: 13. The CDR3 is 13 residues long. Germline V lookup: CDR1 DFQATT, CDR2 SNEGSKA (reference sequence). CDR3 coding DNA: TGCAGTGCTTCCGATACAGGGGGCCCCAGGTCTTTCTTT. Protein product: CSASDTGGPRSFF.

This clonotype was observed at least ten times. The J gene is TRBJ2-3, the V gene TRBV29-1, with TRBD2 matching 15 bases. V dropped 8 bases and J dropped 4; count of bases not matched to a gene: 7. Per the germline V gene, CDR1 is SQVTM and CDR2 is ANQGSEA. The length of the CDR3 is 15 residues. CDR3 loop: CSTRTSGRAPDTQYF. In DNA, the CDR3 is TGCAGCACGCGGACTAGCGGGAGGGCCCCAGATACGCAGTATTTT.

In nucleotides, the CDR3 is TGTGCCAGCACCGGCTACAATGAGCAGTTCTTC. Its protein product is CASTGYNEQFF. The V and J genes are TRBV6-2 or TRBV6-3 and TRBJ2-1; D remains unclear. Germline-derived CDR1 and CDR2 are MNHEY and SVGEGT. The CDR3 is made up of 11 amino acids. Trimming stripped 7 bases from V and 3 bases from J, with 4 bases between.

This clonotype came up many times. The rearrangement links TRBV7-2 to TRBJ2-7, with 7 bases fitting TRBD1. Germline V gene data show CDR1 as SGHTA and CDR2 as FQGNSA. This CDR3 is built from 14 residues. With V trimmed by 7 bases and J by 2 bases, 8 bases remained unmatched. CDR3: CASTTTGTAYEQYF. The DNA of the CDR3 is TGTGCCAGCACCACAACCGGGACAGCCTACGAGCAGTACTTC.

The chain links TRBV29-1 to TRBJ2-2; 7 bases line up with TRBD1. V shed 7 bases and J 0 bases; nucleotides not matched to a gene: 8. Per the germline V gene, CDR1 is SQVTM and CDR2 is ANQGSEA. The CDR3 sequence is 15 residues long. Here the CDR3 DNA reads TGCAGCGGGGGCTCGGGACAGCCGAACACCGGGGAGCTGTTTTTT. Translation: CSGGSGQPNTGELFF.

Note on this clonotype: This may be a read error, as it is one base from a much larger clone. This chain joins TRBV6-5 and TRBJ2-7; D is unclear. The CDR3 has 14 residues. Germline CDR1 is MNHEY and CDR2 is SVGAGI. CDR3 DNA: TGTGCCAACAGTTACTCGGGCAGGTACTACGAGCAGTACTTC. It yields the protein CANSYSGRYYEQYF.